This section outlines one T cell receptor (beta chain) sequence together with its context. The RNA, about 0.45 to 1 ug, was put through reverse transcription using random hexamers. immunoSEQ multiplex PCR amplified TCR beta CDR3 across 54 Vbeta, 13 Jbeta. MiXCR was run by TCRdb on the immunoSEQ multiplex PCR reads, yielding one entry per CDR3 protein. This repertoire shows roughly 120,000 distinct CDR3 sequences, around 94% found once; its top ten account for over 0.07%. This entry comes from a study of CD8 T cells in Susac syndrome. Sequencing of TCR beta was undertaken in CD8+ and CD4+ T cells derived from blood. Healthy donors, matched for age and sex, constituted the control group. It was negative isolation that provided the CD8+ and CD4+ T cells, whereas TEMRA cells were enriched by FACS. Source material: CD4+ T cells from PBMCs. The TCR comes from a human donor in good health.

The CDR3 protein is CASSQAGGGATDTQYF. For the CDR3, the DNA is TGTGCCAGCAGCCAAGCGGGAGGTGGGGCCACAGATACGCAGTATTTT. The chain combines TRBV3-1 with TRBJ2-3, with TRBD2 matching 7 bases. The CDR3 length is 16 residues. Germline CDR1 LGHDT, CDR2 YNNKEL (reference sequence). V was pared by 1 base and J by 2 bases, with 6 bases of the junction left unmatched.